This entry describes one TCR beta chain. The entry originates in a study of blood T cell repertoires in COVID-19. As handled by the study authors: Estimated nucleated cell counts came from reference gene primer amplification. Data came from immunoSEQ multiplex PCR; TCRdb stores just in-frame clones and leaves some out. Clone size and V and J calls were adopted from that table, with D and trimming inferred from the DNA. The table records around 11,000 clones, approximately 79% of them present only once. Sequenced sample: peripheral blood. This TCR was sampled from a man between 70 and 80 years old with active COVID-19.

CDR3 region: CASSRSGAYEQYF. CDR3 bases: TGTGCCAGTAGCCGTAGCGGGGCCTACGAGCAGTACTTC. The chain combines TRBV19 with TRBJ2-7; 8 bases are shared with TRBD2. The CDR3 spans 13 residues. Germline V gene lookup returns CDR1 LNHDA and CDR2 SQIVND (reference sequence). The V gene end was trimmed by 6 bases and the J gene end by 2 bases; junction bases not matched to a gene: 3.